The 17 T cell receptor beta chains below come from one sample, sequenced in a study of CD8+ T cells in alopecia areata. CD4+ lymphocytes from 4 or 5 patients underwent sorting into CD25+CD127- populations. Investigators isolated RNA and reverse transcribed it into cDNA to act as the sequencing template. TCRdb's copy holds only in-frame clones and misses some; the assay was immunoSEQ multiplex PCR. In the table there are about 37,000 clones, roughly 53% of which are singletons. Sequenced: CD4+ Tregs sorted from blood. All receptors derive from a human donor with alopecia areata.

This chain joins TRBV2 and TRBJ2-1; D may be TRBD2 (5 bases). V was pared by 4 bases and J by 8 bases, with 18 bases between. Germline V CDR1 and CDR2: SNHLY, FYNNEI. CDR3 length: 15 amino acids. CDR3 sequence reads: CASSGSSIRGDEQFF. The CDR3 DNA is TGTGCCAGCAGTGGTTCTAGCATCCGTGGGGATGAGCAGTTCTTC. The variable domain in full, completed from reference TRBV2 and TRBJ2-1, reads EPEVTQTPSHQVTQMGQEVILRCVPISNHLYFYWYRQILGQKVEFLVSFYNNEISEKSEIFDDQFSVERPDGSNFTLKIRSTKLEDSAMYFCASSGSSIRGDEQFFGPGTRLTVL.

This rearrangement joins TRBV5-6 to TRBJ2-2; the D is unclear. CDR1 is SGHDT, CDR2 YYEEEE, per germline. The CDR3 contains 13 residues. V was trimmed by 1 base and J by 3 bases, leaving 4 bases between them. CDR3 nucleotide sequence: TGTGCCAGCAGCTTGCAATACACCGGGGAGCTGTTTTTT. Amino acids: CASSLQYTGELFF. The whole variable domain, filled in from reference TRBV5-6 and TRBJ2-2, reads DAGVTQSPTHLIKTRGQQVTLRCSPKSGHDTVSWYQQALGQGPQFIFQYYEEEERQRGNFPDRFSGHQFPNYSSELNVNALLLGDSALYLCASSLQYTGELFFGEGSRLTVL.

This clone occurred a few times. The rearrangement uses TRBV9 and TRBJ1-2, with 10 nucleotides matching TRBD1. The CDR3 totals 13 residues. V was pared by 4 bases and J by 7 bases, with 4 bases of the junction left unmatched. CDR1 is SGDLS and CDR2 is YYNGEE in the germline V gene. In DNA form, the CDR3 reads TGTGCCAGCAGCTTAGACAGGGGGCTTGGCTACACCTTC. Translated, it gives CASSLDRGLGYTF.

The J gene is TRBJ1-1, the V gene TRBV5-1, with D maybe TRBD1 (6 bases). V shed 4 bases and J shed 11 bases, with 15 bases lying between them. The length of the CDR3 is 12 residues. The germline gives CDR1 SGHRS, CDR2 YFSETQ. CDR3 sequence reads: CASSAQQGTAFF. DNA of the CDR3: TGCGCCAGCAGCGCTCAACAGGGTACGGCTTTCTTT.

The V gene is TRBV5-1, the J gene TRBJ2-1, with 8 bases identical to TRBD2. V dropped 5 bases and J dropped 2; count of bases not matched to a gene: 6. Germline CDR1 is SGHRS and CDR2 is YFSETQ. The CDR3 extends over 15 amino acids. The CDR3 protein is CASRRAGVTYNEQFF. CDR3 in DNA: TGCGCCAGCAGGAGAGCGGGGGTTACCTACAATGAGCAGTTCTTC.

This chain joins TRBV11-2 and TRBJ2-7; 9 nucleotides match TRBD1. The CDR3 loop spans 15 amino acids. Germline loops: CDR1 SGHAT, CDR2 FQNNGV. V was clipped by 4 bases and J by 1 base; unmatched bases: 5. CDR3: CASSYRDRVSYEQYF. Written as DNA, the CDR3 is TGTGCCAGCAGCTATCGGGACAGGGTATCCTACGAGCAGTACTTC.

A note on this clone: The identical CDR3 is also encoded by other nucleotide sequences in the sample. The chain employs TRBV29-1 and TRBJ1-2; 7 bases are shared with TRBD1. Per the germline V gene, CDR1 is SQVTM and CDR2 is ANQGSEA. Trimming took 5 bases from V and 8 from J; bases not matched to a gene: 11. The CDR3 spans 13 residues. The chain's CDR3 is CSVRAGGAGGYTF. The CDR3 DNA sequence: TGCAGCGTTCGGGCAGGGGGGGCGGGGGGCTACACCTTC.

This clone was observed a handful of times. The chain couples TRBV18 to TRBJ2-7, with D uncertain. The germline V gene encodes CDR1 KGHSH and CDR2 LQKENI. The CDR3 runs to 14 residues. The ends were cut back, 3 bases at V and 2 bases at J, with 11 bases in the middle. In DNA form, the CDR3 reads TGTGCCAGCTCACCGAGCCCGGAACCCTACGAGCAGTACTTC. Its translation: CASSPSPEPYEQYF.

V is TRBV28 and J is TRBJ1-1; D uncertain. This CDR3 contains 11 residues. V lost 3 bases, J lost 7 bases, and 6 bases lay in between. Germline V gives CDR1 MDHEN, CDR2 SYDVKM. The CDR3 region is CASSFGIEAFF. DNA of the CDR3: TGTGCCAGCAGTTTTGGCATTGAAGCTTTCTTT.

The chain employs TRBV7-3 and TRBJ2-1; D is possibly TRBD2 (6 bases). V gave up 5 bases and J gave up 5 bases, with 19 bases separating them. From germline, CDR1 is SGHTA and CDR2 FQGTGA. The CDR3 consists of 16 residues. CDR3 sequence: CASSRAGFGKDNEQFF. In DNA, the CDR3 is TGTGCCAGCAGCCGTGCGGGGTTTGGAAAGGACAATGAGCAGTTCTTC. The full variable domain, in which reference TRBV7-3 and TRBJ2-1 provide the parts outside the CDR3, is GAGVSQTPSNKVTEKGKYVELRCDPISGHTALYWYRQSLGQGPEFLIYFQGTGAADDSGLPNDRFFAVRPEGSVSTLKIQRTERGDSAVYLCASSRAGFGKDNEQFFGPGTRLTVL.

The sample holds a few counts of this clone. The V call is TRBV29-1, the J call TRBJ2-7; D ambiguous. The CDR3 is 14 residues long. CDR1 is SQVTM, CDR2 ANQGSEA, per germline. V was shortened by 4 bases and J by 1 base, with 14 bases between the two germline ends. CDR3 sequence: CSVARHPESYEQYF. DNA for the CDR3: TGCAGCGTTGCAAGGCACCCAGAGTCCTACGAGCAGTACTTC.

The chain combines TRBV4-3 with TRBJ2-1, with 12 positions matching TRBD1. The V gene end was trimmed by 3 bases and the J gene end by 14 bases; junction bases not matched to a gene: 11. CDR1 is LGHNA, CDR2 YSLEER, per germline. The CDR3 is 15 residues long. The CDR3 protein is CASSQGPGQGARKFF. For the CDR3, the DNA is TGCGCCAGCAGCCAGGGACCGGGACAGGGGGCGCGAAAGTTCTTC.

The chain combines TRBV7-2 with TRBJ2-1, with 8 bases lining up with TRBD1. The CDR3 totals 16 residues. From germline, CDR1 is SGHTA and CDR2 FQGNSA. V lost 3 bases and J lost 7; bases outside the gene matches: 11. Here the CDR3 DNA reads TGTGCCAGCAGCTTGATGACAGGGGTTTCGCGGAATGAGCAGTTCTTC. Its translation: CASSLMTGVSRNEQFF. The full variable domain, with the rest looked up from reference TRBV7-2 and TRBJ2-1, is GAGVSQSPSNKVTEKGKDVELRCDPISGHTALYWYRQSLGQGLEFLIYFQGNSAPDKSGLPSDRFSAERTGGSVSTLTIQRTQQEDSAVYLCASSLMTGVSRNEQFFGPGTRLTVL.

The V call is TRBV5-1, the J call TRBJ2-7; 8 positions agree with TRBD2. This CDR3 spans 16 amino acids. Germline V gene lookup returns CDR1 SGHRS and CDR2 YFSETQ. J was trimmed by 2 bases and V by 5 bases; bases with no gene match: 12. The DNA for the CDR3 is TGCGCCAGCAGTTATTCCTCGACTAGCGTTGCCTACGAGCAGTACTTC. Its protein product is CASSYSSTSVAYEQYF.

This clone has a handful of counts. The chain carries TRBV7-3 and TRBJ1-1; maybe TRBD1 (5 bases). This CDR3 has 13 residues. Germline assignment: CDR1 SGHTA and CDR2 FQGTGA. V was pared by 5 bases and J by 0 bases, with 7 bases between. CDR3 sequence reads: CASSRGLNTEAFF. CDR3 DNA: TGTGCCAGCAGCCGGGGCCTGAACACTGAAGCTTTCTTT. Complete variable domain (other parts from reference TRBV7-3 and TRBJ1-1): GAGVSQTPSNKVTEKGKYVELRCDPISGHTALYWYRQSLGQGPEFLIYFQGTGAADDSGLPNDRFFAVRPEGSVSTLKIQRTERGDSAVYLCASSRGLNTEAFFGQGTRLTVV.

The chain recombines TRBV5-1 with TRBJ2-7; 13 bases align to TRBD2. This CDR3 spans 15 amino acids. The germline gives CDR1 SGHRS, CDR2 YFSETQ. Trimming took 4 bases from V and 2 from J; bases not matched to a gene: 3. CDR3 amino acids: CASSPGLAGPYEQYF. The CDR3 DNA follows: TGCGCCAGCAGCCCGGGACTAGCGGGGCCCTACGAGCAGTACTTC.

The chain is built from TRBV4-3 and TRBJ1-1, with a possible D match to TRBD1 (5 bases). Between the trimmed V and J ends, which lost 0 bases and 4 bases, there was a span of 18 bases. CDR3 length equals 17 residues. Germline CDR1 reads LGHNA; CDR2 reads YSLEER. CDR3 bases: TGCGCCAGCAGCCAAGATCCCAGGGACGGGAGAGGCACTGAAGCTTTCTTT. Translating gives CASSQDPRDGRGTEAFF.